This T cell receptor (beta chain) was found in a study of blood T cells in healthy people across ages. Study-level findings and limits: Long-lived donors exceeded aged donors in naive CD4+ cells and diversity.

Concerning this clonotype itself: Its antigen remains unidentified.

A J-beta primer mix and a sample-barcoded 5' primer were used in a second PCR of about 7 to 12 cycles. Each CDR3 protein gets one entry after TCRdb re-called the 5' RACE reads with MiXCR. This sample has roughly 500,000 distinct CDR3 sequences, with approximately 27% found just once. CDR3 length: 13 amino acids. Germline V gene lookup returns CDR1 DFQATT and CDR2 SNEGSKA (reference sequence). Trimming took 3 bases from V and 0 from J, leaving 8 bases between them. The authors extracted at least 6 micrograms of total RNA per sample. The TCR was taken from a woman between 65 and 79 years old in good health. J is TRBJ1-2 and V is TRBV20-1, with no clear D. Sequencing was carried out using blood. This CDR3 reads CSASGLANYGYTF. Here the CDR3 DNA reads TGCAGTGCTAGTGGATTGGCTAACTATGGCTACACCTTC.